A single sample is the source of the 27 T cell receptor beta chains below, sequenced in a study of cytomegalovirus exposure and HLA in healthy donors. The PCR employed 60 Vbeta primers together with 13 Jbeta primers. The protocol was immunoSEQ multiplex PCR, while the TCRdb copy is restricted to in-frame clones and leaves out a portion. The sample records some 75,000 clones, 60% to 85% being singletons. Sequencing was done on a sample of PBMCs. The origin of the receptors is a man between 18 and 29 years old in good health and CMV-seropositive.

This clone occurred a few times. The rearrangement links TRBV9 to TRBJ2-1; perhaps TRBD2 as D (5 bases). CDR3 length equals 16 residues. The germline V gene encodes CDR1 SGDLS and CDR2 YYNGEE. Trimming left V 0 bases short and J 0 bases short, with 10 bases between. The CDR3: CASSVAIGSSYNEQFF. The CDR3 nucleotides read TGTGCCAGCAGCGTAGCCATAGGGAGCTCCTACAATGAGCAGTTCTTC.

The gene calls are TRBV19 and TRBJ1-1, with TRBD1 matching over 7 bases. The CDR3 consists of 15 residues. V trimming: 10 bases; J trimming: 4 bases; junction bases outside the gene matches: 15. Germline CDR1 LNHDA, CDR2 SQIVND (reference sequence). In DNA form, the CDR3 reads TGTGCCACCTCAGGCAGGGGGAATGAGGGCACTGAAGCTTTCTTT. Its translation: CATSGRGNEGTEAFF.

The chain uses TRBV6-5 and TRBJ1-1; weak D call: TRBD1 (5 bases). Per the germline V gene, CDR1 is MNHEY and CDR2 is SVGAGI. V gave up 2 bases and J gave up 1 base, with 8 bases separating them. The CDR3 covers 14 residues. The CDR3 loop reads CASSYGRANTEAFF. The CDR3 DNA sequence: TGTGCCAGCAGTTACGGCAGGGCGAACACTGAAGCTTTCTTT.

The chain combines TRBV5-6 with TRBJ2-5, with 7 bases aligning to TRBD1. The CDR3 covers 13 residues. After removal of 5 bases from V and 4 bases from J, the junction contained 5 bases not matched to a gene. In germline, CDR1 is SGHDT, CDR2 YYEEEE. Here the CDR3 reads CASSLTGAETQYF. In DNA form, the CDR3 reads TGTGCCAGCAGTCTTACAGGGGCAGAGACCCAGTACTTC.

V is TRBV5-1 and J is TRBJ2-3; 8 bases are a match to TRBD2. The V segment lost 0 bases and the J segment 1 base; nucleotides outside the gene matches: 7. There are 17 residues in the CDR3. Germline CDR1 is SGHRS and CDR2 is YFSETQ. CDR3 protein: CASSLDRTSSRTDTQYF. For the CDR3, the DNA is TGCGCCAGCAGCTTGGATAGGACTAGCAGCCGCACAGATACGCAGTATTTT. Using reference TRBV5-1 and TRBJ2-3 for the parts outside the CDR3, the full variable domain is KAGVTQTPRYLIKTRGQQVTLSCSPISGHRSVSWYQQTPGQGLQFLFEYFSETQRNKGNFPGRFSGRQFSNSRSEMNVSTLELGDSALYLCASSLDRTSSRTDTQYFGPGTRLTVL.

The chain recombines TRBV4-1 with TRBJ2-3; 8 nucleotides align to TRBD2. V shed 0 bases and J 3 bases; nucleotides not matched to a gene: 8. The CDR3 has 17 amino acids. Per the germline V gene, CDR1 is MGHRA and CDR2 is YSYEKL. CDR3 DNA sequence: TGCGCCAGCAGCCAAGACGTCGGTAGCGGGAATACAGATACGCAGTATTTT. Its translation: CASSQDVGSGNTDTQYF.

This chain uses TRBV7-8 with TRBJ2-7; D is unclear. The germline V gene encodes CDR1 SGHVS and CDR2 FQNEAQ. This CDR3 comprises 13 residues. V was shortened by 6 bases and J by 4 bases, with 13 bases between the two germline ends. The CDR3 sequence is CASSHTTSYEQYF. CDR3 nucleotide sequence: TGTGCCAGCAGTCATACTACAAGTTACGAGCAGTACTTC.

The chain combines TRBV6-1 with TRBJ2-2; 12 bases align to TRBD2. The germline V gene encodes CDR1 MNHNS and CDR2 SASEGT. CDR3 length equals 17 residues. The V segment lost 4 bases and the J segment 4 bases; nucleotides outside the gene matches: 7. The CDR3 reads CASSGTSGAITTGELFF. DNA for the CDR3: TGTGCCAGCAGTGGGACTAGCGGGGCGATAACCACCGGGGAGCTGTTTTTT.

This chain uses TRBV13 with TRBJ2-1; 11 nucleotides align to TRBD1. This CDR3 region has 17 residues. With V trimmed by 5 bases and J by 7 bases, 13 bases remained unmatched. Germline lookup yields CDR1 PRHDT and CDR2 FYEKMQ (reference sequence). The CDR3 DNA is TGTGCCAGCAGCGCTGGGACAGGGGGAACGGTCAGGAATGAGCAGTTCTTC. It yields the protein CASSAGTGGTVRNEQFF.

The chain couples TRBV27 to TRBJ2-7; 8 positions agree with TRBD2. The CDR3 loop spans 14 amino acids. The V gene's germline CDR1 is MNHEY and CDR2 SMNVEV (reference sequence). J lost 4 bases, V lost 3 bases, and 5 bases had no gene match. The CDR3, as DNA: TGTGCCAGCAGTTTGACGGGAGGGCCTTACGAGCAGTACTTC. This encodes CASSLTGGPYEQYF.

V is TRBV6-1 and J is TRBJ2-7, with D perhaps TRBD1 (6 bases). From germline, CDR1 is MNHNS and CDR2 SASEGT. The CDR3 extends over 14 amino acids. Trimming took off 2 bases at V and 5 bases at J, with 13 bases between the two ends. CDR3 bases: TGTGCCAGCAGTGAACAGGGGCCGAGCCACGAGCAGTACTTC. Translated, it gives CASSEQGPSHEQYF.

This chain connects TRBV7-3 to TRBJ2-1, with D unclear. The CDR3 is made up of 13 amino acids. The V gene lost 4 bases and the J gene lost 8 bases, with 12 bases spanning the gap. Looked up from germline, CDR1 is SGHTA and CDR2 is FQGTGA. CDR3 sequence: CASSSSKFHEQFF. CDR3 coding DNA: TGTGCCAGCAGCTCTTCTAAGTTCCATGAGCAGTTCTTC.

The CDR3 spells CASSQVGTGRLVNIQYF. CDR3 DNA: TGCGCCAGCAGCCAAGTTGGGACAGGCCGTTTAGTGAACATTCAGTACTTC. V is TRBV4-1 and J is TRBJ2-4, with 8 bases identical to TRBD1. The CDR3 is 17 amino acids. The junction had 12 bases not matched to a gene; V was cut back by 1 base and J by 7 bases. Germline V gene lookup returns CDR1 MGHRA and CDR2 YSYEKL.

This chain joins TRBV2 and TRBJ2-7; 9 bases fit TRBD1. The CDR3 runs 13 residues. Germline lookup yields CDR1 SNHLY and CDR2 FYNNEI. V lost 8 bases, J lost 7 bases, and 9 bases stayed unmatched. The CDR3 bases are TGTGCCAGCTGCCGGACAGGGGTGGAAGAGCAGTACTTC. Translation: CASCRTGVEEQYF. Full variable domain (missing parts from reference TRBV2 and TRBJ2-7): EPEVTQTPSHQVTQMGQEVILRCVPISNHLYFYWYRQILGQKVEFLVSFYNNEISEKSEIFDDQFSVERPDGSNFTLKIRSTKLEDSAMYFCASCRTGVEEQYFGPGTRLTVT.

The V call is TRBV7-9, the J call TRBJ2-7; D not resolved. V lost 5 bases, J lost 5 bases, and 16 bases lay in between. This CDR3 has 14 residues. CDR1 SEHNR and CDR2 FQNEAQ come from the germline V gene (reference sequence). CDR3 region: CASSPVTVGDEQYF. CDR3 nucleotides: TGTGCCAGCAGCCCCGTCACGGTTGGTGACGAGCAGTACTTC.

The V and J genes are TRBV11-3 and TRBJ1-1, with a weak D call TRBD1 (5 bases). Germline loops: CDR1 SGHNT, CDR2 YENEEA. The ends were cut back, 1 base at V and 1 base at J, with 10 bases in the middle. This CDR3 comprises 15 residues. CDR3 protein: CASSLGGRENTEAFF. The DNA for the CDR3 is TGTGCCAGCAGCTTAGGGGGGAGGGAGAACACTGAAGCTTTCTTT.

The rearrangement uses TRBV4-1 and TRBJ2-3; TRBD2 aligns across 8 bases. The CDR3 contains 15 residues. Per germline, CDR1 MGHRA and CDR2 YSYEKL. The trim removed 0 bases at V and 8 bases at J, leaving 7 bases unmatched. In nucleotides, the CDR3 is TGCGCCAGCAGCCAAGACGGAGCGGGAGATGGTACGCAGTATTTT. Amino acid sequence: CASSQDGAGDGTQYF.

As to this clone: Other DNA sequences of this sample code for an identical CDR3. CDR3 sequence: CASSLSNYGYTF. The CDR3 DNA follows: TGTGCCAGCAGTTTGAGTAACTATGGCTACACCTTC. The chain links TRBV28 to TRBJ1-2; D ambiguous. The CDR3 sequence is 12 residues long. Germline CDR1 and CDR2: MDHEN and SYDVKM. Trimming stripped 3 bases from V and 1 base from J, with 3 bases between.

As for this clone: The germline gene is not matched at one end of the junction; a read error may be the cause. The CDR3 spells CASREDRVGRGYTF. The CDR3 nucleotides are TGTGCCAGCAGGGAAGACAGGGTTGGGAGAGGCTACACCTTC. The J gene is TRBJ1-2, the V gene TRBV6-1, with 7 bases that match TRBD1. This CDR3 spans 14 amino acids. Germline CDR1 and CDR2: MNHNS and SASEGT.

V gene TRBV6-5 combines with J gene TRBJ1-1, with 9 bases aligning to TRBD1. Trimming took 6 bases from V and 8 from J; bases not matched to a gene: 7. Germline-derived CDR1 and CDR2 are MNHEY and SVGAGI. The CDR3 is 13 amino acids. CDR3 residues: CASRERGQGEAFF. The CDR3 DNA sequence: TGTGCCAGCAGGGAAAGGGGACAGGGAGAAGCTTTCTTT.

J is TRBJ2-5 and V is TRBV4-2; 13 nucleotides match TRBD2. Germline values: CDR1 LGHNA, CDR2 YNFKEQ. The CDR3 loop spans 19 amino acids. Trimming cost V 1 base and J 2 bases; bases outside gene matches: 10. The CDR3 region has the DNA TGTGCCAGCAGCCAAGCAGGGACTAGCGGGACCATAAGACAAGAGACCCAGTACTTC. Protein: CASSQAGTSGTIRQETQYF.

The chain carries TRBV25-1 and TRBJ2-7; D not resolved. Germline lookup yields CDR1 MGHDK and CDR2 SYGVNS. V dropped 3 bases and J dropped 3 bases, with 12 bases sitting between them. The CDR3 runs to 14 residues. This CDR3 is CASSEILADYEQYF. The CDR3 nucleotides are TGTGCCAGCAGTGAGATTTTAGCAGACTACGAGCAGTACTTC.

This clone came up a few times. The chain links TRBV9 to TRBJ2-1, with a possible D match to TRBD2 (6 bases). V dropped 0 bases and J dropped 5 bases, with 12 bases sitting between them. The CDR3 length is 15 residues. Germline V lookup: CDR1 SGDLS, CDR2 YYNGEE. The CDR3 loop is CASSVGGNYDNEQFF. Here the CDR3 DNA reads TGTGCCAGCAGCGTAGGCGGGAATTATGACAATGAGCAGTTCTTC.

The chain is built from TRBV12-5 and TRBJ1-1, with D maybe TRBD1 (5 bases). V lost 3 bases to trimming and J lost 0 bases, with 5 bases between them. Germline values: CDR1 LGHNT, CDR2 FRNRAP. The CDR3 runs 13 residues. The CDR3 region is CASGLGVNTEAFF. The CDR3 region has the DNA TGTGCTAGTGGTTTAGGGGTGAACACTGAAGCTTTCTTT.

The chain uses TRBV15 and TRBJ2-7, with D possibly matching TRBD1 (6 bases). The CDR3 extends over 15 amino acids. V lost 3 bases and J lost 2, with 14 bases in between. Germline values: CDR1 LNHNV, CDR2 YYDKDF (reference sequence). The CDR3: CATSRGHDPTYEQYF. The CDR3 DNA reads TGTGCCACCAGCAGGGGACATGACCCGACCTACGAGCAGTACTTC.

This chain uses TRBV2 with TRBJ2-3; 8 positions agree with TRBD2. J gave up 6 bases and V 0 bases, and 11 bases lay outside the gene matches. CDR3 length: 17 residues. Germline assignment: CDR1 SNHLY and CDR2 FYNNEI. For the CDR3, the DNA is TGTGCCAGCAGTGAAGCAAGCGGGAGAATAGTACGGGATACGCAGTATTTT. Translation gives CASSEASGRIVRDTQYF. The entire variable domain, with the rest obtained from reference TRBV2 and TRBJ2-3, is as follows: EPEVTQTPSHQVTQMGQEVILRCVPISNHLYFYWYRQILGQKVEFLVSFYNNEISEKSEIFDDQFSVERPDGSNFTLKIRSTKLEDSAMYFCASSEASGRIVRDTQYFGPGTRLTVL.

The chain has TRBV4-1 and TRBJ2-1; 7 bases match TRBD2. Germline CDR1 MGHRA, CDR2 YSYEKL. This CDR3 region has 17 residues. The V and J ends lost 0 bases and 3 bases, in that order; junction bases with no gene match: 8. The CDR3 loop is CASSQEGRGSYYNEQFF. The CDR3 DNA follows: TGCGCCAGCAGCCAAGAGGGGCGGGGGAGCTACTACAATGAGCAGTTCTTC.